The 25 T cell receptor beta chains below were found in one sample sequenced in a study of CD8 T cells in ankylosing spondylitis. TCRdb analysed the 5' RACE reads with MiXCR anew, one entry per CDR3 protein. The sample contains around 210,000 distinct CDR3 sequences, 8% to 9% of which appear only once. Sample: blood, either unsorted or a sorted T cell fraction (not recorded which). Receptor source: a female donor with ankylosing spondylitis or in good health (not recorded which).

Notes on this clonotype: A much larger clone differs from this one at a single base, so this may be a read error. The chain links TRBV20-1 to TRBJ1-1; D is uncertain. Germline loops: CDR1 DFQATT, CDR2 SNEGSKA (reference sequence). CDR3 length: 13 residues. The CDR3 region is CSASSNVNAEAFF. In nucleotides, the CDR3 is TGCAGTGCTAGCTCGAATGTGAACGCTGAAGCTTTCTTT.

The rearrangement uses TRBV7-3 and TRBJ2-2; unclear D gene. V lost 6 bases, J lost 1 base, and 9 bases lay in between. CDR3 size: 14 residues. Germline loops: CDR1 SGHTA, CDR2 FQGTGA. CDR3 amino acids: CASRFGQNTGELFF. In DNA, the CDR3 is TGTGCCAGCAGGTTTGGGCAGAACACCGGGGAGCTGTTTTTT.

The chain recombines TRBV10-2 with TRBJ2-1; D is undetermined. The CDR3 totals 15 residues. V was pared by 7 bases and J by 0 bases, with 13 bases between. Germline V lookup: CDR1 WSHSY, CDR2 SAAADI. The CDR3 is CASMSGLSSYNEQFF. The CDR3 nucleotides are TGCGCCAGCATGAGTGGTCTGAGCTCCTACAATGAGCAGTTCTTC.

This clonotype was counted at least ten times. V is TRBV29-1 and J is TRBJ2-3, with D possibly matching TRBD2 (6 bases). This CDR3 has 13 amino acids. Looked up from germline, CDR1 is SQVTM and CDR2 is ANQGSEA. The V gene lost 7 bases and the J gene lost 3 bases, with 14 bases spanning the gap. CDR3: CSARTGVTDTQYF. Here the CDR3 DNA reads TGCAGCGCCCGCACGGGAGTGACAGATACGCAGTATTTT.

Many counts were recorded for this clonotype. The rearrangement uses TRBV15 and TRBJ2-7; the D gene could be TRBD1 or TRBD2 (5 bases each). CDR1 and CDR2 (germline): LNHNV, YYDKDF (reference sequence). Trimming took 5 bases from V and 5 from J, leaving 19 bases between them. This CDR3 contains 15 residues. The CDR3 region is CATSPELGVIHEQYF. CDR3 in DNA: TGTGCCACCAGCCCAGAGTTGGGGGTTATCCACGAGCAGTACTTC.

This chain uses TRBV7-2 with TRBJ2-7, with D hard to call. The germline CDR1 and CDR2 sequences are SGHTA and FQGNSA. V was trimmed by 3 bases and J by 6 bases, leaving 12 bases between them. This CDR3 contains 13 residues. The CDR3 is CASSFGVLPEQYF. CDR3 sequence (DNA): TGTGCCAGCAGCTTTGGCGTCCTCCCCGAGCAGTACTTC.

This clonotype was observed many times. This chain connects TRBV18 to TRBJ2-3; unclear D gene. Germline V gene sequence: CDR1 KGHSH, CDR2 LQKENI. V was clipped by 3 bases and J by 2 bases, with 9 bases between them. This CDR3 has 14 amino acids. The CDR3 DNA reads TGTGCCAGCTCACCCGGCCCGGCCACAGATACGCAGTATTTT. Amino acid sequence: CASSPGPATDTQYF.

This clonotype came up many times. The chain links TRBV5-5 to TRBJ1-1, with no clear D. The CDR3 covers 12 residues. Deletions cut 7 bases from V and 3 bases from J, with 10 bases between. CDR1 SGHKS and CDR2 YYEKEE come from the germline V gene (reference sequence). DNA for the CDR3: TGTGCCAGCTTTGGTAGACACACTGAAGCTTTCTTT. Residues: CASFGRHTEAFF. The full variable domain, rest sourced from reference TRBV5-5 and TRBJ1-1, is DAGVTQSPTHLIKTRGQQVTLRCSPISGHKSVSWYQQVLGQGPQFIFQYYEKEERGRGNFPDRFSARQFPNYSSELNVNALLLGDSALYLCASFGRHTEAFFGQGTRLTVV.

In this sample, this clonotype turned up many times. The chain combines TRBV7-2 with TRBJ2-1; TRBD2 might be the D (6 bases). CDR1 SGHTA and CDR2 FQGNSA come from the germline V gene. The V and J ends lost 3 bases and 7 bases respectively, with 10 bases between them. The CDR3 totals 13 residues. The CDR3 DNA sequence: TGTGCCAGCAGCTTGACCCGGGAGAATGAGCAGTTCTTC. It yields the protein CASSLTRENEQFF.

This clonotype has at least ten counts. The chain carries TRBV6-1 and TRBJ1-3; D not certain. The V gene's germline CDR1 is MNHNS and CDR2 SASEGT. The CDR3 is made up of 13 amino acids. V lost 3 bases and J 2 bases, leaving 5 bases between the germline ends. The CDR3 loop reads CASSEAPGNTIYF. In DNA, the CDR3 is TGTGCCAGCAGTGAGGCACCTGGAAACACCATATATTTT.

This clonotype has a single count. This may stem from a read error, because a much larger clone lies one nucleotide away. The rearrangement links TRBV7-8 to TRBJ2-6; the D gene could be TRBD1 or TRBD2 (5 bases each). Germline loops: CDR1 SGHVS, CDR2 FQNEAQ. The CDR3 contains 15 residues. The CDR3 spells CASSSPGSGGNVLTF. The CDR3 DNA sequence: TGTGCCAGCAGCTCTCCGGGCTCTGGGGGCAACGTCCTGACTTTC.

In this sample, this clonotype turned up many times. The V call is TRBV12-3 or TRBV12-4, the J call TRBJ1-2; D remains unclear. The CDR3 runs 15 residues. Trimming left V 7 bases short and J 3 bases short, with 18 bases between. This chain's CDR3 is CASTSLRQAYYGYTF. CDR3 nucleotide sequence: TGTGCCAGCACATCCTTGAGGCAAGCCTACTATGGCTACACCTTC.

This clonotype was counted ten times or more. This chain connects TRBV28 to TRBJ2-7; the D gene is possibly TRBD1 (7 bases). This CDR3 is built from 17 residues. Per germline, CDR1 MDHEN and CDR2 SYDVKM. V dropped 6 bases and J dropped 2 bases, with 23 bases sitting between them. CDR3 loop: CASSSTGILGGAYEQYF. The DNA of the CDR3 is TGTGCCAGCAGCTCGACAGGGATCTTGGGGGGTGCCTACGAGCAGTACTTC.

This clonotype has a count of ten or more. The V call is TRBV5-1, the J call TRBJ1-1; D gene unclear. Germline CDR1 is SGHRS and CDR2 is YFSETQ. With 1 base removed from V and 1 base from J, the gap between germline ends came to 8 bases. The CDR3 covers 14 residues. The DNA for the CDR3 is TGCGCCAGCAGCTTGTTATCGGGGAACACTGAAGCTTTCTTT. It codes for CASSLLSGNTEAFF.

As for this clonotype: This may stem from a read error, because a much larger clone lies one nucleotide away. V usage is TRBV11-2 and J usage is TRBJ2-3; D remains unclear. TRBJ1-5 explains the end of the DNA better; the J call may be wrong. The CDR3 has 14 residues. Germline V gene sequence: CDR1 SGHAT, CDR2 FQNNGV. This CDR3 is CASSLGLGGDTQHF. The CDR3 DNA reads TGTGCCAGCAGCCTTGGACTAGGCGGGGATACGCAGCATTTT.

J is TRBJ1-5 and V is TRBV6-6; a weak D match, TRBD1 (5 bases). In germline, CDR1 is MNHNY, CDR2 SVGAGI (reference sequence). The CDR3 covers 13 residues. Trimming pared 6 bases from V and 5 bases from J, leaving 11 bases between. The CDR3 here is CASSLDIDQPQHF. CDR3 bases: TGTGCCAGCAGCCTGGACATTGATCAGCCCCAGCATTTT.

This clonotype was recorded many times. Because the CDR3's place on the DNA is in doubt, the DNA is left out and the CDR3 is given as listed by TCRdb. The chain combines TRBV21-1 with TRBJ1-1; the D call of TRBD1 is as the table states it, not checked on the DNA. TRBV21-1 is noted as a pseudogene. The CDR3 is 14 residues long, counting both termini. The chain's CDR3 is CASSFGQGNTEAFF.

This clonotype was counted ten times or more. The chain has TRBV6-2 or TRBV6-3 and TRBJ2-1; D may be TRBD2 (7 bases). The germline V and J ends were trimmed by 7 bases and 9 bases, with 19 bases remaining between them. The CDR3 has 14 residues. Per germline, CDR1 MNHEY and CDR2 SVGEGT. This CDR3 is CASKEGGVAGEQFF. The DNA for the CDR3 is TGTGCCAGCAAAGAGGGGGGGGTTGCTGGTGAGCAGTTCTTC.

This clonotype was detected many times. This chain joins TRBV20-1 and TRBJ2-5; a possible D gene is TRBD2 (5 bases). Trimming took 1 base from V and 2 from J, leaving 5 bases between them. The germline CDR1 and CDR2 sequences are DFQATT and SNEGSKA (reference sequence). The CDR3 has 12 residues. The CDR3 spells CSARGGQETQYF. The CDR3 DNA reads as TGCAGTGCTAGAGGCGGGCAAGAGACCCAGTACTTC.

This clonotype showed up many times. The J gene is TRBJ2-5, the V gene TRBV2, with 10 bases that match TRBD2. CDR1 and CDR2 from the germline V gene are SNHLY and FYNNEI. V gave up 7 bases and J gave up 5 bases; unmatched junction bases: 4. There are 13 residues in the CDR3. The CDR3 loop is CASILAGAETQYF. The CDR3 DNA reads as TGTGCCAGCATTCTAGCGGGAGCGGAGACCCAGTACTTC.

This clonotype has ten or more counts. CDR3 protein: CSARDPSGAYRGYTF. The CDR3 DNA reads as TGCAGTGCTAGAGATCCGAGCGGTGCCTATCGCGGCTACACCTTC. The chain has TRBV20-1 and TRBJ1-2; D gene unclear. There are 15 residues in the CDR3. The germline V and J ends were trimmed by 0 bases and 8 bases, with 19 bases remaining between them. Germline CDR1 is DFQATT and CDR2 is SNEGSKA (reference sequence).

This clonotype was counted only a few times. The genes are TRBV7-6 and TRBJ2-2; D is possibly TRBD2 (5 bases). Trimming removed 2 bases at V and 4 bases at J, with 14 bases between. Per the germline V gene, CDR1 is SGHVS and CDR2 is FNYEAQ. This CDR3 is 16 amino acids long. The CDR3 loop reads CASSLTGLGGTGELFF. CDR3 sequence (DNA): TGTGCCAGCAGCTTAACTGGGTTAGGAGGCACCGGGGAGCTGTTTTTT.

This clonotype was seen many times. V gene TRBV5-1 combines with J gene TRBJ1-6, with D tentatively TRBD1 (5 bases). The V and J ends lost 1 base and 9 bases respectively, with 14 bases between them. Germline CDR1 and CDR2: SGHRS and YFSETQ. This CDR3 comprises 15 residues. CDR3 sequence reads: CASSLSTAESSPLHF. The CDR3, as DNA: TGCGCCAGCAGCTTGTCGACAGCGGAGAGTTCACCCCTCCACTTT.

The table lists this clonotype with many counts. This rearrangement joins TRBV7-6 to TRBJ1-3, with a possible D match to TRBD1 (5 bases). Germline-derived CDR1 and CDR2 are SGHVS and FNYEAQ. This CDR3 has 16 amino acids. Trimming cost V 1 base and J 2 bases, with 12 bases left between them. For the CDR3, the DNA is TGTGCCAGCAGCTTAGGGTCAGGGATGACTGGAAACACCATATATTTT. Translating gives CASSLGSGMTGNTIYF.

The CDR3 DNA reads as TGTGCCAGCAGCTCGACAGGAGTGCGGGGCGGTTCTGGAAACACCATATATTTT. Protein: CASSSTGVRGGSGNTIYF. This chain joins TRBV11-2 and TRBJ1-3, with D possibly being TRBD1 (6 bases). The V end was cut by 4 bases, the J end by 1 base, with 20 bases between. This CDR3 region has 18 residues. CDR1 SGHAT and CDR2 FQNNGV come from the germline V gene.